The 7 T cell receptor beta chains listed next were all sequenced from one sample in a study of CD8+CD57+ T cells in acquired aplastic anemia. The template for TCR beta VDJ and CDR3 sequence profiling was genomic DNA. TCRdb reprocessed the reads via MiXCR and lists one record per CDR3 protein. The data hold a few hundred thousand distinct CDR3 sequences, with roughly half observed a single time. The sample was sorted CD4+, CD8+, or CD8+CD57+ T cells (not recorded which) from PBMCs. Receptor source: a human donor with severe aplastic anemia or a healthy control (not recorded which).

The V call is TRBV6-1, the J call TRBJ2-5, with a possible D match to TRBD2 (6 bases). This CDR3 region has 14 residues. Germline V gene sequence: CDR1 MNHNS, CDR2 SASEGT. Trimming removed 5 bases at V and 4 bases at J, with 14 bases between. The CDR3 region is CASSYARGGETQYF. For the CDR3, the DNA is TGTGCCAGCAGTTACGCGCGGGGTGGAGAGACCCAGTACTTC.

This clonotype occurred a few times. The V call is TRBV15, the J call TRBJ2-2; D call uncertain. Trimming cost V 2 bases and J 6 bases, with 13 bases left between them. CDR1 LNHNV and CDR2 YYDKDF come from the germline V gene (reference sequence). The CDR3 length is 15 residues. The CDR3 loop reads CATSRLGTVAGELFF. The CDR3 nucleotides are TGTGCCACCAGCAGACTGGGAACAGTGGCCGGGGAGCTGTTTTTT.

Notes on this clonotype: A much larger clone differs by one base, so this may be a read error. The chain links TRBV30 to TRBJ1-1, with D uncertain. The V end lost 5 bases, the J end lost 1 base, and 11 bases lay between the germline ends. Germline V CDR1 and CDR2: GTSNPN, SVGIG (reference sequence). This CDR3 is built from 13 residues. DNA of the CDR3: TGTGCCTGGGACGGGCAAGGGAACACTGAAGCTTTCTTT. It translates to CAWDGQGNTEAFF.

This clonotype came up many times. The CDR3 reads CASSPRADTQYF. In nucleotides, the CDR3 is TGTGCCAGCAGCCCGCGAGCAGATACGCAGTATTTT. The gene calls are TRBV3-2 and TRBJ2-3. TRBV3-2 is noted as a pseudogene. The CDR3 is made up of 12 amino acids.

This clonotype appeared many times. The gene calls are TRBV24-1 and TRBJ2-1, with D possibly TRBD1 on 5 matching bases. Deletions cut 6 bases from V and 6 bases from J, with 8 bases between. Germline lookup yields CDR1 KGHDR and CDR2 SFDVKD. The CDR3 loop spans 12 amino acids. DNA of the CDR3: TGTGCCACCAGTAAAGGGGCCAATGAGCAGTTCTTC. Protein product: CATSKGANEQFF.

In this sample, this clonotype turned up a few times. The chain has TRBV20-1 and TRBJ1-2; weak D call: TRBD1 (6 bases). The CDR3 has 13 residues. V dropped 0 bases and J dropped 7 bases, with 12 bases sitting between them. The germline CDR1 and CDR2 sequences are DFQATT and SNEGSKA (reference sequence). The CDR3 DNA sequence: TGCAGTGCTAGAGACACAGGGAGGGCTGGCTACACCTTC. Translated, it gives CSARDTGRAGYTF.

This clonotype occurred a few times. CDR3: CASSDGGDIRLYGYTF. CDR3 DNA: TGTGCCAGCAGTGATGGTGGGGACATCAGACTGTATGGCTACACCTTC. The genes are TRBV5-5 and TRBJ1-2, with a possible D match to TRBD1 (6 bases). Deletions cut 5 bases from V and 5 bases from J, with 22 bases between. Germline lookup yields CDR1 SGHKS and CDR2 YYEKEE (reference sequence). This CDR3 region has 16 residues.